The rows below give T cell receptor beta chains drawn from one sample of a study of CD4 T cells in relation to SARS-CoV-2 and coronaviruses. The antigens of these receptors remain unknown. TCRdb's copy holds only in-frame clones and misses some; the assay was immunoSEQ multiplex PCR. The table records 20,000 to 25,000 clones, around 78% of them present only once. Sequenced material: CD4+ T cells from PBMCs, cultured in vitro. The receptors shown here come from a human donor in good health. The CDR3 runs from the conserved cysteine through the conserved F or W. Each record gives: V gene, clone size, J gene, D gene, CDR3 DNA, CDR3 protein. The D gene is left open where the match is weak. Clone sizes are given selectively: once, few, many, or a class where the clone is expanded.

>TRBV24-1|-|TRBJ1-6|-
TGTGCCACCAGTGATGGAGGGAGTCGGTCACCCCTCCACTTT
CATSDGGSRSPLHF
>TRBV7-8|-|TRBJ1-4|-
TGTGCCAGCAGCTTTCAGGGGCCGGGGTCTAGCGAAAAACTGTTTTTT
CASSFQGPGSSEKLFF
>TRBV6-1|few|TRBJ2-7|TRBD1
TGTGCCAGCAGTGAAAATCCGGGACAGGGGGCTTACGAGCAGTACTTC
CASSENPGQGAYEQYF
>TRBV19|-|TRBJ2-1|TRBD2
TGTGCCAGTAGTATTTCGGGACTAGCGAGTAGTGTAAAGGACAATGAGCAGTTCTTC
CASSISGLASSVKDNEQFF
>TRBV28|-|TRBJ1-2|-
TGTGCCACCGGGACGGTCCATCGAGGGACGGGCTACACCTTC
CATGTVHRGTGYTF
>TRBV15|-|TRBJ1-1|TRBD1
TGTGCCACCAGCAGAGACCGGACAGGGGGAGAAGCTTTCTTT
CATSRDRTGGEAFF
>TRBV12-3/TRBV12-4|few|TRBJ2-7|-
TGTGCCAGCAGACTCGACTCCTACGAGCAGTACTTC
CASRLDSYEQYF
>TRBV25-1|-|TRBJ2-5|-
TGTGCCAGCAGTTGGACGGTCGGGGCCCAAGAGACCCAGTACTTC
CASSWTVGAQETQYF
>TRBV21-1|-|TRBJ2-5|-
TGTGCCAGCAGCCCGGACAGGGTAGGGGAGACCCAGTACTTC
CASSPDRVGETQYF
>TRBV6-2/TRBV6-3|-|TRBJ1-5|-
TGTGCCAGCAGTAAGGGACATACCCACAATCAGCCCCAGCATTTT
CASSKGHTHNQPQHF
>TRBV24-1|-|TRBJ1-4|TRBD1
TGTGCCACCAGTGACACAGGGGGCTCAGGGGAAAAACTGTTTTTT
CATSDTGGSGEKLFF
>TRBV19|once|TRBJ1-1|-
TGTGCCAGTAGTATACAGGTAAACACTGAAGCTTTCTTT
CASSIQVNTEAFF
>TRBV6-1|-|TRBJ2-7|-
TGTGCCAGCAGTGAAGCATGGCTAACCTACGAGCAGTACTTC
CASSEAWLTYEQYF
>TRBV7-9|-|TRBJ2-3|TRBD2
TGTGCCAGCAGGACTAGCGGGAGATCAGATACGCAGTATTTT
CASRTSGRSDTQYF
>TRBV20-1|-|TRBJ1-5|-
TGCAGTGCTAGTGCTGCGGGCAATCAGCCCCAGCATTTT
CSASAAGNQPQHF
>TRBV19|once|TRBJ2-1|-
TGTGCCAGTAGTAGACAGATGAACAATGAGCAGTTCTTC
CASSRQMNNEQFF
>TRBV6-2/TRBV6-3|large|TRBJ1-2|-
TGTGCCAGCAGTTCCTCGGGTCTCACTAGGTCCTATGGCTACACCTTC
CASSSSGLTRSYGYTF
>TRBV13|-|TRBJ2-7|-
TGTGCCAGCAGCCCACCAATTGACAGCTCCTACGAGCAGTACTTC
CASSPPIDSSYEQYF
>TRBV5-6|-|TRBJ2-2|-
TGTGCCAGCAGCTTGGCCCCAGGGATCACCGGGGAGCTGTTTTTT
CASSLAPGITGELFF
>TRBV2|-|TRBJ1-4|-
TGTGCCAGCAGTAAGAACGAGGAGATTACAACTAATGAAAAACTGTTTTTT
CASSKNEEITTNEKLFF
>TRBV2|-|TRBJ1-5|TRBD1
TGTGCCAGCAGTGCGGATGGACAGGGGATTCAGCCCCAGCATTTT
CASSADGQGIQPQHF
>TRBV7-3|-|TRBJ2-1|TRBD2
TGTGCCAGCAGCTTACTAGCGGGAGTTAACAATGAGCAGTTCTTC
CASSLLAGVNNEQFF
>TRBV7-3|-|TRBJ2-2|-
TGTGCCAGCAGCTACCGGGACGCGGGGACCGGGGAGCTGTTTTTT
CASSYRDAGTGELFF
>TRBV25-1|once|TRBJ2-7|TRBD1
TGTGCCAGCAGTGACGACAGGGGCTCGGACGAGCAGTACTTC
CASSDDRGSDEQYF
>TRBV6-5|few|TRBJ2-7|-
TGTGCCAGCAGTTACTCTACAGGGTTAGGCTCCTACGAGCAGTACTTC
CASSYSTGLGSYEQYF
>TRBV5-1|-|TRBJ2-1|-
TGCGCCAGCAGCCTAGGCTACCGCAATGAGCAGTTCTTC
CASSLGYRNEQFF
>TRBV6-1|-|TRBJ2-7|TRBD2
TGTGCCAGCAGTGAAGTTACTAGCGAAGCCTACGAGCAGTACTTC
CASSEVTSEAYEQYF
>TRBV28|-|TRBJ1-2|-
TGTGCCAGCGGGCAGGGCGGCTACACCTTC
CASGQGGYTF
>TRBV18|-|TRBJ2-2|-
TGTGCCAGCTCACCGGCACAGGCGAACACCGGGGAGCTGTTTTTT
CASSPAQANTGELFF
>TRBV2|few|TRBJ1-4|TRBD1
TGTGCCAGCAGTGAAGCGGGACAGGTGATTAATGAAAAACTGTTTTTT
CASSEAGQVINEKLFF
>TRBV11-1|large|TRBJ1-1|-
TGTGCCAGCAGCTCTCCGGACAGAGTTGAAGCTTTCTTT
CASSSPDRVEAFF
>TRBV4-1|-|TRBJ2-7|-
TGCGCCAGCAGCCAAGCGGCTACTAGCTCCTACGAGCAGTACTTC
CASSQAATSSYEQYF
>TRBV27|-|TRBJ2-2|-
TGTGCCAGCAGGAGGGGGGCCACCGGGGAGCTGTTTTTT
CASRRGATGELFF
>TRBV6-5|-|TRBJ2-7|TRBD1
TGTGCCAGCAGTTATAACAGGGGGGACCACGAGCAGTACTTC
CASSYNRGDHEQYF
>TRBV7-4|once|TRBJ1-5|TRBD1
TGTGCCAGCAGCTTAGGAGGCGAAAGGACAGGGAGGGGTCAGCCCCAGCATTTT
CASSLGGERTGRGQPQHF
>TRBV30|-|TRBJ1-5|-
TGTGCCTGGAGTATGGGCGGAAGCCCGTCCAGTCAGCCCCAGCATTTT
CAWSMGGSPSSQPQHF